Shown below are 23 T cell receptor beta chains from a single sample sequenced in a study of CXCR3-negative and CXCR3-positive naive CD8 T cells (dated by TCRdb to the late 2010s). Points the paper makes about the study in general: TRB CDR3s from CXCR3-positive naive cells showed higher hydrophobicity (lower Kidera factor 4), lower energy, and higher strength and volume indices than CXCR3-negative naive cells.

Sequencing was carried out with a NextSeq 550. The Human TCR Profiling Kit (MiLaboratory) was used to prepare UMI-labeled 5' RACE TRB cDNA libraries. Each CDR3 protein sequence appears as one entry after TCRdb reprocessed the reads, and no DNA is included. The sample's clone listing holds about 63,000 distinct CDR3 sequences. Around 5% of the sample goes to the ten largest clones. These receptors' antigens are unknown. Sequenced input: naive CXCR3+ CD8+ T cells from blood. Taken with the paper, the label for cell subset or site translates to: CD45RO-CCR7+CD27+CD95- naive CD8+ T cells expressing CXCR3 (TNR3+). These receptors came from a human donor in good health. Some clones in this sample may be carry-over from other donors' samples.

The chain combines TRBV12-3 or TRBV12-4 with TRBJ2-1; lacking DNA, the TRBD2 call made by TCRdb goes unchecked. The length of the CDR3 is 14 residues. Here the CDR3 reads CASSSTLESGLQFF.

J is TRBJ2-7 and V is TRBV5-6; with no DNA, the TCRdb D assignment of TRBD1 cannot be verified. Germline lookup yields CDR1 SGHDT and CDR2 YYEEEE. CDR3 size: 12 residues. The CDR3: CASSWTRQEQYF.

The chain combines TRBV20-1 with TRBJ2-3; TCRdb's assignment of TRBD2 cannot be checked, as there is no DNA. The CDR3 has 18 amino acids. The germline V gene has CDR1 DFQATT and CDR2 SNEGSKA (reference sequence). CDR3 loop: CSARDYQDVAVTTDTQYF.

The chain combines TRBV29-1 with TRBJ2-1; TCRdb's D call, TRBD1, is unchecked because there is no DNA. The CDR3 totals 14 residues. CDR1 is SQVTM, CDR2 ANQGSEA, per germline. CDR3 sequence: CSVVGGSGGNEQFF.

The chain uses TRBV2 and TRBJ2-7; the TCRdb call, TRBD1, lacks DNA for checking. The V gene's germline CDR1 is SNHLY and CDR2 FYNNEI. The CDR3 length is 14 residues. The CDR3 is CASPSGQGGPEQYF.

This chain uses TRBV7-6 with TRBJ2-1; TCRdb selects TRBD1, and the lack of DNA leaves this call unchecked. The CDR3 loop spans 18 amino acids. In germline, CDR1 is SGHVS, CDR2 FNYEAQ. The CDR3 sequence is CASSSPPVNRQPYNEQFF.

CDR3 protein: CASGLEGNQPQHF. The chain has TRBV12-3 or TRBV12-4 and TRBJ1-5. The CDR3 length is 13 residues.

The chain recombines TRBV7-9 with TRBJ1-3; absent DNA, TCRdb's TRBD1 call cannot be checked. The CDR3 runs 15 residues. Germline V gives CDR1 SEHNR, CDR2 FQNEAQ (reference sequence). The CDR3 reads CASSFQGAQGNTIYF. Combining the CDR3 with reference TRBV7-9 and TRBJ1-3 gives the whole variable domain DTGVSQNPRHKITKRGQNVTFRCDPISEHNRLYWYRQTLGQGPEFLTYFQNEAQLEKSRLLSDRFSAERPKGSFSTLEIQRTEQGDSAMYLCASSFQGAQGNTIYFGEGSWLTVV.

The chain couples TRBV20-1 to TRBJ2-1. The germline gives CDR1 DFQATT, CDR2 SNEGSKA (reference sequence). The CDR3 totals 13 residues. The CDR3 loop reads CSARLQNYNEQFF.

The CDR3 loop is CASSTHSRTPSTGELFF. This sequence joins TRBV7-9 and TRBJ2-2; the TRBD1 assignment by TCRdb is unverifiable without DNA. The CDR3 is 17 amino acids. Germline V gene data show CDR1 as SEHNR and CDR2 as FQNEAQ (reference sequence).

The chain couples TRBV7-9 to TRBJ1-2; TCRdb proposes TRBD1, but this gene call is untestable without DNA. Germline lookup yields CDR1 SEHNR and CDR2 FQNEAQ (reference sequence). The CDR3 is 14 residues long. CDR3 in amino acids: CASSTAGTGAGYTF. The full variable domain, its missing parts supplied by reference TRBV7-9 and TRBJ1-2, is DTGVSQNPRHKITKRGQNVTFRCDPISEHNRLYWYRQTLGQGPEFLTYFQNEAQLEKSRLLSDRFSAERPKGSFSTLEIQRTEQGDSAMYLCASSTAGTGAGYTFGSGTRLTVV.

The chain's CDR3 is CSVPGQGYERYF. The chain joins TRBV29-1 to TRBJ2-7; without DNA, the TCRdb call of TRBD1 cannot be checked. Germline assignment: CDR1 SQVTM and CDR2 ANQGSEA. CDR3 length: 12 amino acids.

The chain is built from TRBV28 and TRBJ2-7; TCRdb's D gene call, TRBD2, goes unchecked for lack of DNA. This CDR3 comprises 18 residues. CDR1 and CDR2 (germline): MDHEN, SYDVKM. CDR3 residues: CASSFSGPSGTWLYEQYF.

This chain uses TRBV9 with TRBJ2-1; TCRdb proposes TRBD2, but this gene call is untestable without DNA. Germline V gene lookup returns CDR1 SGDLS and CDR2 YYNGEE. This CDR3 has 16 amino acids. The CDR3 is CASSVGGLAGGNEQFF. Combining the CDR3 with reference TRBV9 and TRBJ2-1 gives the whole variable domain DSGVTQTPKHLITATGQRVTLRCSPRSGDLSVYWYQQSLDQGLQFLIQYYNGEERAKGNILERFSAQQFPDLHSELNLSSLELGDSALYFCASSVGGLAGGNEQFFGPGTRLTVL.

CDR3 sequence reads: CSASLPFDSLISYEQYF. V usage is TRBV20-1 and J usage is TRBJ2-7; TCRdb's D call, TRBD1, is unchecked because there is no DNA. The CDR3 has 17 amino acids. Germline V gene data show CDR1 as DFQATT and CDR2 as SNEGSKA (reference sequence).

The V and J genes are TRBV18 and TRBJ2-1; TCRdb gives TRBD2 as the D gene, but with no DNA this cannot be confirmed. Germline V lookup: CDR1 KGHSH, CDR2 LQKENI. The CDR3 contains 19 residues. The CDR3 here is CASSPPPGASGSSYNEQFF.

The V gene is TRBV6-2 or TRBV6-3, the J gene TRBJ2-1; no DNA is available, so the TRBD2 call from TCRdb remains unchecked. The CDR3 is 15 amino acids. Germline assignment: CDR1 MNHEY and CDR2 SVGEGT. The CDR3 loop reads CASTLSGGNYNEQFF.

The V call is TRBV28, the J call TRBJ2-3; the TRBD1 assignment by TCRdb is unverifiable without DNA. Germline V gene data show CDR1 as MDHEN and CDR2 as SYDVKM. This CDR3 has 13 residues. The CDR3 sequence is CASSAQGADTQYF.

V and J are TRBV6-2 or TRBV6-3 and TRBJ2-7; lacking DNA, the TRBD1 call made by TCRdb goes unchecked. Germline loops: CDR1 MNHEY, CDR2 SVGEGT. The CDR3 loop spans 15 amino acids. The CDR3 protein is CASSHLIDGGNEQYF.

The chain recombines TRBV14 with TRBJ1-4; with no DNA, the TCRdb D assignment of TRBD1 cannot be verified. Germline V lookup: CDR1 SGHDN, CDR2 FVKESK. This CDR3 region has 16 residues. The CDR3 region is CASSQQGTAYNEKLFF.

The rearrangement joins TRBV29-1 to TRBJ2-7; TCRdb outputs TRBD2, but without DNA this stays unchecked. CDR1 SQVTM and CDR2 ANQGSEA come from the germline V gene. The CDR3 runs 13 residues. The CDR3 sequence: CSVEDSGGYEQYF.

The chain carries TRBV7-6 and TRBJ2-1. CDR3 size: 13 residues. CDR1 SGHVS and CDR2 FNYEAQ come from the germline V gene. CDR3 sequence: CASSLAVGNEQFF.

The chain has TRBV18 and TRBJ2-7; lacking DNA, the TRBD1 call made by TCRdb goes unchecked. Germline CDR1 KGHSH, CDR2 LQKENI. This CDR3 has 15 amino acids. CDR3 residues: CASSNGTLSSYEQYF. The full variable domain, in which reference TRBV18 and TRBJ2-7 provide the parts outside the CDR3, is NAGVMQNPRHLVRRRGQEARLRCSPMKGHSHVYWYRQLPEEGLKFMVYLQKENIIDESGMPKERFSAEFPKEGPSILRIQQVVRGDSAAYFCASSNGTLSSYEQYFGPGTRLTVT.